This TCR beta chain was identified in a study of shared clonotypes between healthy human individuals (dated by TCRdb to about 2020). Context from the whole study: The cohort comprised two women and three men aged 18 to 49 years. For each donor, CD4 naive and CD4 memory were each given three plates, CD8 naive was given two plates, and CD8 memory was given one plate. Per donor, leukapheresis produced somewhere between about 0.94 and 9 billion PBMCs. The study deeply sequenced blood TCR repertoires of 5 or 6 healthy adults to estimate repertoire size and the extent of clonotype sharing between individuals. Libraries were prepared and TCR repertoires were sequenced by different laboratories using diverse techniques, in order to increase sequencing depth and limit assay-specific biases.

Using the deep immunoSEQ assay, TCR CDR3 regions were amplified from genomic DNA by multiplex PCR. Extracted genomic DNA from each cell subset was distributed evenly across all wells of several immunoSEQ 96-well plates, and each plate was treated as a replicate. For sorted subsets, roughly 200 ng of genomic DNA, equivalent to some 30,000 T cell genomes, went into each replicate PCR. Purified libraries were quantified with a Qubit 3.0 fluorometer, sized on a Bioanalyzer 2100, and re-quantified with the KAPA Library Quantification kit. Every immunoSEQ 96-well plate was sequenced on a dedicated single-read 150-cycle Illumina NextSeq 550 flow cell. As for the original processing: The immunoSEQ output contained only junctional sequences without quality scores, so filtering could not match that applied to full-length reads. Sequences were annotated with PyIR, a Python wrapper for IgBLAST v1.9, and V/J genes and CDR3 were assigned using IMGT germline references. Reads were filtered out if the reads had weak V/J assignments (E-value above 1e-6), no CDR3, stop codons, out-of-frame junctions, or ambiguous translated residues. V3J clonotypes were defined as sequences sharing an identical inferred V gene, J gene, and CDR3 amino acid sequence. The percentage overlap between two repertoires was calculated by dividing the number of shared unique clonotypes by the size of the smaller repertoire. Three approaches were used to assess repertoire richness: RTK rarefaction, the Chao1 estimator, and Recon v2.1 estimates of unobserved clonotypes. Generation probabilities for all TCRbeta clonotypes obtained by the gDNA method from a handful of donors were computed using OLGA. Here the immuneACCESS table is served through TCRdb, limited to in-frame sequences with V and J called. Missing clones are a known gap in these copies; in checked studies unresolved V genes cover under half, and the rest lacks a known reason. V and J calls and clone size are copied from that table; D and trimming were computed from the DNA. The sample contains roughly 2 million clones, 90% to 95% of them found a single time. 0.1% to 0.15% of the sample rests with the top ten.

About this clone itself: Its specific antigen is unknown. No qualities accompany the bases; no much larger clone lies one base away.

From a lookup of the germline V gene, CDR1 and CDR2 are MRHNA and SNTAGT. From the cysteine up to the phenylalanine, the CDR3 has a length of 14 residues. The sequence is cut down to CDR3 DNA, 42 bases in frame from base 1. Between the V and J ends, shortened by 3 bases and 2 bases respectively, the junction contains 11 bases. Here is what the overall study found, with its caveats: Larger estimated clonotype richness was generally found for naive subsets than for memory subsets. Because the study included only a small number of donors, the genetic and exposure-history diversity represented was limited. Clonotypes shared by all four sorted-subset donors showed higher generation probabilities than non-shared clonotypes. When a handful of donors were compared, the shared fraction of clonotypes was 5% to 6.5% for naive CD4, more than 3% for naive CD8, roughly 2.5% for memory CD4, and 0.4% for memory CD8. Even with the large sequencing depth, rarefaction of the sorted-subset datasets indicated that sequencing was incomplete. Pairwise subsampling indicated that sequencing depth was expected to affect the degree of clonotype sharing among donors. Sampling was restricted to blood, and TCR repertoires in tissues likely differ from the TCR repertoires found in blood.

The donors were healthy, HIV-negative adults who had no recently reported acute infections or vaccinations. All donors were Caucasian adults living in Nashville, Tennessee, USA. CD4+ T cells were enriched by magnetic negative selection, after which naive cells were positively selected on CD45RA and the negative fraction was taken as the memory subset. Blood was collected by leukapheresis, and PBMCs were isolated by Ficoll-Histopaque density gradient centrifugation and then cryopreserved in liquid nitrogen vapor phase. Purity and quantity of every magnetically sorted T cell population were checked by analytical flow cytometry. Each sorted fraction had its genomic DNA isolated and then quantified by UV absorbance on a Nanodrop 2000c.

This TCR was sampled from a man aged 18 to 30 in good health. Recombination joined TRBV6-4 with TRBJ2-7; TRBD2 is a weak D gene call, 5 bases matching. The source material was naive CD4+ T cells sorted from blood. Read against the paper, the sample's cell subset or site label means: CD45RA+ positively selected. The nucleotide sequence reads as follows: TGTGCCAGCAGTGAACGTACTAGAACCTACGAGCAGTACTTC. This translates into CASSERTRTYEQYF.